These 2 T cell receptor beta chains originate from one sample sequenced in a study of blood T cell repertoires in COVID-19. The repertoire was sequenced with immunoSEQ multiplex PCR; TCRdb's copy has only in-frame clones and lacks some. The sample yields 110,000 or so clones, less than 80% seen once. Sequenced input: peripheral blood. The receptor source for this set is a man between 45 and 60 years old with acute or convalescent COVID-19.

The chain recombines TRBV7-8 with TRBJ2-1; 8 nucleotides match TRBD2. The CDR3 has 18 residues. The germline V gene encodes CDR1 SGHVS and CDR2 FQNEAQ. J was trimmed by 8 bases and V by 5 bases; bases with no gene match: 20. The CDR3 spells CASSATRGRTYQIHEQFF. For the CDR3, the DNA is TGTGCCAGCAGCGCTACCCGCGGGAGGACCTATCAAATCCATGAGCAGTTCTTC. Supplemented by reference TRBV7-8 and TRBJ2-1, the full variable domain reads GAGVSQSPRYKVAKRGQDVALRCDPISGHVSLFWYQQALGQGPEFLTYFQNEAQLDKSGLPSDRFFAERPEGSVSTLKIQRTQQEDSAVYLCASSATRGRTYQIHEQFFGPGTRLTVL.

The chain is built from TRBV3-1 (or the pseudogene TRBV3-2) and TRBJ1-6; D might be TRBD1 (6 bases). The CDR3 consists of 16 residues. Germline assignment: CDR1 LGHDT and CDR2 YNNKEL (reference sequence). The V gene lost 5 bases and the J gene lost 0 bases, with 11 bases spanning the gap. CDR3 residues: CASSGQGSSYNSPLHF. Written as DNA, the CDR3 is TGTGCCAGCAGCGGGCAGGGGTCCTCCTATAATTCACCCCTCCACTTT.